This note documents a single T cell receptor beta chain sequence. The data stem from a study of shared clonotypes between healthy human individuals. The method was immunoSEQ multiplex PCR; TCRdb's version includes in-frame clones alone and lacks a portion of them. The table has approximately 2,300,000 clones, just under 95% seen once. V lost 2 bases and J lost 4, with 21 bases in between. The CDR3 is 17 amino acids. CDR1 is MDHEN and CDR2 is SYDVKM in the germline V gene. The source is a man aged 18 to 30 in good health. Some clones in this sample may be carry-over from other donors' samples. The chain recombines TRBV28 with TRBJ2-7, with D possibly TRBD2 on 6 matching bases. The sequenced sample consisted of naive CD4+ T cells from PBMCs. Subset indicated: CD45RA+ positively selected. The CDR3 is CASSLAPRRAEDYEQYF. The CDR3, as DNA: TGTGCCAGCAGTTTAGCCCCTCGGAGGGCGGAGGATTACGAGCAGTACTTC.